A selection of T cell receptor beta chains follows, all from one sample in a study of post-analysis software for immune sequencing data. In TCRdb, the PCR reads were re-called with MiXCR into one record per CDR3 protein. The table includes 750,000 to 900,000 distinct CDR3 sequences, roughly 50% detected once. The sequencing sample was made of blood. The receptors shown here come from a girl under 18 with multiple sclerosis. Each CDR3 is given with its conserved first and last residue. D genes are given only for firm matches. Where a row states a size, it is once, few, many or the class of an expanded clone; other rows omit it.

j_call: TRBJ2-1; clone_size: few; v_call: TRBV12-3/TRBV12-4; d_call: NA; cdr3_aa: CASSTPSGEYDEQFF; cdr3_nt: TGTGCCAGCAGTACCCCCTCAGGGGAGTACGATGAGCAGTTCTTC
j_call: TRBJ1-2; clone_size: NA; v_call: TRBV7-2; d_call: TRBD1; cdr3_aa: CASSPRTGGVSGYTF; cdr3_nt: TGTGCCAGCAGCCCAAGGACAGGGGGCGTTTCTGGCTACACCTTC
j_call: TRBJ2-5; clone_size: NA; v_call: TRBV9; d_call: NA; cdr3_aa: CASSDGQGGVETQYF; cdr3_nt: TGTGCCAGCAGCGACGGACAGGGAGGGGTAGAGACCCAGTACTTC
j_call: TRBJ2-3; clone_size: few; v_call: TRBV9; d_call: TRBD2; cdr3_aa: CASSVTSGISNTQYF; cdr3_nt: TGTGCCAGCAGCGTTACTAGCGGGATTAGTAATACGCAGTATTTT
j_call: TRBJ2-1; clone_size: few; v_call: TRBV5-1; d_call: TRBD2; cdr3_aa: CASRGGLVFEQFF; cdr3_nt: TGCGCCAGCAGGGGGGGACTAGTGTTTGAGCAGTTCTTC
j_call: TRBJ2-7; clone_size: NA; v_call: TRBV20-1; d_call: NA; cdr3_aa: CSARDRYEHYF; cdr3_nt: TGCAGTGCTAGAGATCGCTACGAGCACTACTTC
j_call: TRBJ2-1; clone_size: NA; v_call: TRBV3-1; d_call: NA; cdr3_aa: CASSQESRGLNEQFF; cdr3_nt: TGTGCCAGCAGCCAAGAGAGCCGGGGACTCAATGAGCAGTTCTTC
j_call: TRBJ2-1; clone_size: NA; v_call: TRBV15; d_call: TRBD2; cdr3_aa: CATSTRDYYYDEQFF; cdr3_nt: TGTGCCACCAGCACCCGGGACTATTATTACGATGAGCAGTTCTTC
j_call: TRBJ1-4; clone_size: NA; v_call: TRBV12-3/TRBV12-4; d_call: TRBD1; cdr3_aa: CASSFGTGGSSNEKLFF; cdr3_nt: TGTGCCAGCAGTTTTGGGACAGGGGGCTCGTCTAATGAAAAACTGTTTTTT
j_call: TRBJ2-5; clone_size: many; v_call: TRBV6-5; d_call: TRBD1; cdr3_aa: CASSSGQAGETQYF; cdr3_nt: TGTGCCAGCAGTTCCGGACAGGCTGGGGAGACCCAGTACTTC
j_call: TRBJ2-5; clone_size: few; v_call: TRBV6-6; d_call: NA; cdr3_aa: CASSYGGTQETQYF; cdr3_nt: TGTGCCAGCAGTTACGGTGGTACACAAGAGACCCAGTACTTC
j_call: TRBJ2-7; clone_size: few; v_call: TRBV13; d_call: TRBD2; cdr3_aa: CASSSGTRIYEQYF; cdr3_nt: TGTGCCAGCAGTTCCGGGACTAGGATATACGAGCAGTACTTC
j_call: TRBJ2-5; clone_size: NA; v_call: TRBV10-3; d_call: TRBD1; cdr3_aa: CAISEPDRGRETQYF; cdr3_nt: TGTGCCATCAGTGAGCCGGACAGGGGACGGGAGACCCAGTACTTC
j_call: TRBJ2-3; clone_size: NA; v_call: TRBV4-2; d_call: NA; cdr3_aa: CASSPSRVLTDTQYF; cdr3_nt: TGTGCCAGCAGCCCGTCTAGGGTCCTCACAGATACGCAGTATTTT
j_call: TRBJ2-7; clone_size: few; v_call: TRBV7-9; d_call: NA; cdr3_aa: CASSLSTNSYEQYF; cdr3_nt: TGTGCCAGCAGCTTATCGACCAACTCCTACGAGCAGTACTTC
j_call: TRBJ2-5; clone_size: NA; v_call: TRBV7-3; d_call: NA; cdr3_aa: CASSPRGRVEETQYF; cdr3_nt: TGTGCCAGCAGCCCCCGCGGCAGGGTGGAAGAGACCCAGTACTTC
j_call: TRBJ2-3; clone_size: NA; v_call: TRBV9; d_call: NA; cdr3_aa: CASSVEAEGGTLSTQYF; cdr3_nt: TGTGCCAGCAGCGTAGAGGCTGAGGGGGGTACCCTAAGTACGCAGTATTTT
j_call: TRBJ2-1; clone_size: NA; v_call: TRBV10-3; d_call: NA; cdr3_aa: CAISHKEPVIMKNNEQFF; cdr3_nt: TGTGCCATCAGCCACAAGGAACCGGTGATAATGAAGAATAATGAGCAGTTCTTC
j_call: TRBJ2-1; clone_size: NA; v_call: TRBV29-1; d_call: TRBD2; cdr3_aa: CSVDGLAESSYNEQFF; cdr3_nt: TGCAGCGTCGACGGACTAGCGGAGAGCTCCTACAATGAGCAGTTCTTC
j_call: TRBJ2-7; clone_size: NA; v_call: TRBV11-3; d_call: NA; cdr3_aa: CASSSRSQGRLSYEQYF; cdr3_nt: TGTGCCAGCAGCTCCCGGTCTCAGGGGAGACTTTCCTACGAGCAGTACTTC
j_call: TRBJ2-1; clone_size: NA; v_call: TRBV4-2; d_call: TRBD2; cdr3_aa: CASSPLGLAGVNEQFF; cdr3_nt: TGTGCCAGCAGCCCCCTCGGACTAGCGGGAGTCAATGAGCAGTTCTTC
j_call: TRBJ2-3; clone_size: NA; v_call: TRBV7-3; d_call: NA; cdr3_aa: CASSRGGQVTDTQYF; cdr3_nt: TGTGCCAGCAGCCGGGGAGGTCAGGTCACAGATACGCAGTATTTT
j_call: TRBJ2-7; clone_size: few; v_call: TRBV6-2/TRBV6-3; d_call: NA; cdr3_aa: CASSWTKTYEQYF; cdr3_nt: TGTGCCAGCAGTTGGACAAAAACCTACGAGCAGTACTTC
j_call: TRBJ2-3; clone_size: few; v_call: TRBV15; d_call: NA; cdr3_aa: CATSSTLKTGSRTDTQYF; cdr3_nt: TGTGCCACCAGCAGCACGCTCAAAACAGGGAGTAGGACAGATACGCAGTATTTT
j_call: TRBJ2-1; clone_size: NA; v_call: TRBV9; d_call: NA; cdr3_aa: CASSVEWSSYNEQFF; cdr3_nt: TGTGCCAGCAGCGTAGAGTGGAGCTCCTACAATGAGCAGTTCTTC
j_call: TRBJ2-1; clone_size: NA; v_call: TRBV6-2/TRBV6-3; d_call: TRBD2; cdr3_aa: CASSTPSGIMDEQFF; cdr3_nt: TGTGCCAGCAGTACCCCTAGCGGGATTATGGATGAGCAGTTCTTC
j_call: TRBJ2-4; clone_size: NA; v_call: TRBV15; d_call: NA; cdr3_aa: CATSSAVRCTNIQYF; cdr3_nt: TGTGCCACCAGCAGCGCCGTTCGGTGCACAAACATTCAGTACTTC
j_call: TRBJ2-7; clone_size: NA; v_call: TRBV7-9; d_call: TRBD1; cdr3_aa: CASSSTGGLSSYEQYF; cdr3_nt: TGTGCCAGCAGTTCCACAGGGGGCCTTAGCTCCTACGAGCAGTACTTC
j_call: TRBJ1-4; clone_size: NA; v_call: TRBV28; d_call: NA; cdr3_aa: CASTSDPQDEKLFF; cdr3_nt: TGTGCCAGCACATCGGATCCCCAGGATGAAAAACTGTTTTTT
j_call: TRBJ1-6; clone_size: few; v_call: TRBV9; d_call: NA; cdr3_aa: CASSVAQWEDSPLHF; cdr3_nt: TGTGCCAGCAGCGTAGCTCAGTGGGAAGATTCACCCCTCCACTTT
j_call: TRBJ2-7; clone_size: few; v_call: TRBV20-1; d_call: NA; cdr3_aa: CSARVLEGTYEQYF; cdr3_nt: TGCAGTGCTAGAGTTCTTGAGGGTACCTACGAGCAGTACTTC
j_call: TRBJ1-2; clone_size: NA; v_call: TRBV5-1; d_call: NA; cdr3_aa: CASSLGPQSNYGYTF; cdr3_nt: TGCGCCAGCAGCTTGGGACCCCAATCTAACTATGGCTACACCTTC
j_call: TRBJ2-1; clone_size: NA; v_call: TRBV6-5; d_call: TRBD1; cdr3_aa: CASSYGTGVYNEQFF; cdr3_nt: TGTGCCAGCAGTTACGGGACAGGGGTCTACAATGAGCAGTTCTTC
j_call: TRBJ2-7; clone_size: NA; v_call: TRBV7-8; d_call: TRBD2; cdr3_aa: CASSAWEGVLEQYF; cdr3_nt: TGTGCCAGCAGCGCTTGGGAGGGAGTCCTTGAGCAGTACTTC
j_call: TRBJ2-7; clone_size: NA; v_call: TRBV20-1; d_call: NA; cdr3_aa: CSARRSTYEQYF; cdr3_nt: TGCAGTGCTAGGAGGAGCACCTACGAGCAGTACTTC
j_call: TRBJ2-7; clone_size: NA; v_call: TRBV4-1; d_call: TRBD1; cdr3_aa: CASSQALTGASYEQYF; cdr3_nt: TGCGCCAGCAGCCAAGCGCTGACAGGGGCCTCCTACGAGCAGTACTTC
j_call: TRBJ2-5; clone_size: NA; v_call: TRBV3-1; d_call: NA; cdr3_aa: CASSPRLQETQYF; cdr3_nt: TGTGCTAGCAGCCCCCGCCTCCAAGAGACCCAGTACTTC
j_call: TRBJ2-1; clone_size: NA; v_call: TRBV7-9; d_call: TRBD2; cdr3_aa: CASSKPGLAGNEQFF; cdr3_nt: TGTGCCAGCAGCAAGCCGGGACTAGCGGGAAATGAGCAGTTCTTC
j_call: TRBJ1-1; clone_size: few; v_call: TRBV7-3; d_call: NA; cdr3_aa: CASSQSGGFTEAFF; cdr3_nt: TGTGCCAGCAGCCAAAGTGGGGGTTTTACTGAAGCTTTCTTT
j_call: TRBJ1-1; clone_size: NA; v_call: TRBV7-9; d_call: NA; cdr3_aa: CASSFMPPGAGYMNTEAFF; cdr3_nt: TGTGCCAGCAGCTTTATGCCCCCAGGGGCGGGGTACATGAACACTGAAGCTTTCTTT
j_call: TRBJ2-1; clone_size: NA; v_call: TRBV12-3/TRBV12-4; d_call: NA; cdr3_aa: CASTFEVGTSYNEQFF; cdr3_nt: TGTGCCAGCACCTTCGAGGTCGGGACATCCTACAATGAGCAGTTCTTC
j_call: TRBJ2-7; clone_size: NA; v_call: TRBV5-1; d_call: TRBD2; cdr3_aa: CASRGLAGGEQYF; cdr3_nt: TGCGCCAGCAGAGGACTAGCCGGTGGAGAGCAGTACTTC
j_call: TRBJ2-5; clone_size: few; v_call: TRBV6-6; d_call: TRBD2; cdr3_aa: CASRTPGLAGGEQYF; cdr3_nt: TGTGCCAGCAGAACACCGGGACTAGCGGGCGGGGAGCAGTACTTC
j_call: TRBJ2-1; clone_size: few; v_call: TRBV4-3; d_call: TRBD2; cdr3_aa: CASSPRLAGGPKNEQFF; cdr3_nt: TGCGCCAGCAGCCCCCGACTAGCGGGAGGGCCCAAAAATGAGCAGTTCTTC